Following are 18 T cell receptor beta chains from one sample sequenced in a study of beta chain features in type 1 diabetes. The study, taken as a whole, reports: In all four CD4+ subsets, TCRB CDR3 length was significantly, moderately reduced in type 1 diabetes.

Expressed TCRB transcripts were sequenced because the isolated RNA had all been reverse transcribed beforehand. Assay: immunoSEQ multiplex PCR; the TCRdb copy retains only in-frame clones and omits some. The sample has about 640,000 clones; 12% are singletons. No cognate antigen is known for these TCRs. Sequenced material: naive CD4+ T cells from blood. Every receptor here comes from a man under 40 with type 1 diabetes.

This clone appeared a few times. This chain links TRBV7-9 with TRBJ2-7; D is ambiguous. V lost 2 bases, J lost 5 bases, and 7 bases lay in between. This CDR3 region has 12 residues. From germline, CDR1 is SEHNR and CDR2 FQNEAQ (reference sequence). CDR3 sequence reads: CASSLRVDEQYF. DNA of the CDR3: TGTGCCAGCAGCTTAAGGGTAGACGAGCAGTACTTC.

The CDR3 nucleotides read TGTGCCAGCAGCACCCAGGAACGGCCCCAGCATTTT. It is translated as CASSTQERPQHF. The V call is TRBV7-9, the J call TRBJ1-5; D gene ambiguous. V shed 5 bases and J shed 9 bases, with 11 bases lying between them. The CDR3 totals 12 residues. Germline V gene sequence: CDR1 SEHNR, CDR2 FQNEAQ (reference sequence).

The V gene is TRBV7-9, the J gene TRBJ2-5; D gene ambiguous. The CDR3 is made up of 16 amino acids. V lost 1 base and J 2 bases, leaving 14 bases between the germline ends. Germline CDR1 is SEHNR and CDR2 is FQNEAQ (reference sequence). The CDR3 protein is CASSLGDAGRQETQYF. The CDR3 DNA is TGTGCCAGCAGCTTAGGTGACGCAGGCAGGCAAGAGACCCAGTACTTC. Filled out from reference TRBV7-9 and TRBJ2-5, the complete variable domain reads DTGVSQNPRHKITKRGQNVTFRCDPISEHNRLYWYRQTLGQGPEFLTYFQNEAQLEKSRLLSDRFSAERPKGSFSTLEIQRTEQGDSAMYLCASSLGDAGRQETQYFGPGTRLLVL.

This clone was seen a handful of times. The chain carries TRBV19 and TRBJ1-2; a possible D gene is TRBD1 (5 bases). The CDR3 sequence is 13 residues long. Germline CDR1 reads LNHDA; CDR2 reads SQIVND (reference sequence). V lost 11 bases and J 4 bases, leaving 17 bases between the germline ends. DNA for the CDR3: TGTGCCTGTTCCCCAGGGTCCTCCTATGGCTACACCTTC. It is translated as CACSPGSSYGYTF.

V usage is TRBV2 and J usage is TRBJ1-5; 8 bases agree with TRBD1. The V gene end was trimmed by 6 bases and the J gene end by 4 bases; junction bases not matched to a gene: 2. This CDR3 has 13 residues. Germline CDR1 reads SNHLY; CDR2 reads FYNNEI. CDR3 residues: CASRTGGNQPQHF. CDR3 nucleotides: TGTGCCAGCAGAACAGGGGGAAATCAGCCCCAGCATTTT.

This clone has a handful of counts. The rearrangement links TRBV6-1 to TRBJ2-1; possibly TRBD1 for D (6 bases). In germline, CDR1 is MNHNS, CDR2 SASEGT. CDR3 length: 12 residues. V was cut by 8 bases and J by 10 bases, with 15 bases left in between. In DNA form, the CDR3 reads TGTGCCAGCCTAAAACAGGGTGTCGAGCAGTTCTTC. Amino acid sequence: CASLKQGVEQFF.

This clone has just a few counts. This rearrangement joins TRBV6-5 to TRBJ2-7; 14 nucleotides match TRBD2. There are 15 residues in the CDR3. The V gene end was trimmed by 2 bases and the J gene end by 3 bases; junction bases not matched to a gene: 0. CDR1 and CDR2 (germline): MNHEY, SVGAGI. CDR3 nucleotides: TGTGCCAGCAGTTACGGGACTAGCGGGGGCTACGAGCAGTACTTC. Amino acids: CASSYGTSGGYEQYF.

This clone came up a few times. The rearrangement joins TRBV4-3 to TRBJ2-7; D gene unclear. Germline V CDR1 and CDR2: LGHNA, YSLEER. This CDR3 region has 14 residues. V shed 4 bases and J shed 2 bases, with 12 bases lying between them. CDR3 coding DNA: TGCGCCAGCAGCCCGCCTGTTTTCGCCTACGAGCAGTACTTC. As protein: CASSPPVFAYEQYF.

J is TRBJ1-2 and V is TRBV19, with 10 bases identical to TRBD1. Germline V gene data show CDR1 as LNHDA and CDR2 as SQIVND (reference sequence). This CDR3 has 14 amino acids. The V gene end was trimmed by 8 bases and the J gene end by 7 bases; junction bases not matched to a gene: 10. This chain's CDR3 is CASFTAGTGVGYTF. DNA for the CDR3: TGTGCCAGTTTCACTGCAGGGACAGGGGTTGGCTACACCTTC.

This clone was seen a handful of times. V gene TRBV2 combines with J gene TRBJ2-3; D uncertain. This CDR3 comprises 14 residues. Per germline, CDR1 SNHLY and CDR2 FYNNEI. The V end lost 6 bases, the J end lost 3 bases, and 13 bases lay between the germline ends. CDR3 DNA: TGTGCCAGCAGCCCCCTCTCCCGGACAGATACGCAGTATTTT. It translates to CASSPLSRTDTQYF.

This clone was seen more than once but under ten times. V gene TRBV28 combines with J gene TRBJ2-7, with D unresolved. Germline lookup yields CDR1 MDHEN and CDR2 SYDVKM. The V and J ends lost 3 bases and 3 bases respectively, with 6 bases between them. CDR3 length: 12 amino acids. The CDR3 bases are TGTGCCAGCAGTTTGGGATTCTACGAGCAGTACTTC. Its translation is CASSLGFYEQYF. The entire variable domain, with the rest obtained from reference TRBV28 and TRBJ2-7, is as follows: DVKVTQSSRYLVKRTGEKVFLECVQDMDHENMFWYRQDPGLGLRLIYFSYDVKMKEKGDIPEGYSVSREKKERFSLILESASTNQTSMYLCASSLGFYEQYFGPGTRLTVT.

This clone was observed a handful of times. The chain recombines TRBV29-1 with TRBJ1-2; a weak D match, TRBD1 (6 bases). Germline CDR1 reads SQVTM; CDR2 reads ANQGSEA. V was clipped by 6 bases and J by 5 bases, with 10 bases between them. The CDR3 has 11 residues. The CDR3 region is CSVSDSYGYTF. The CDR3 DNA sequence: TGCAGCGTCTCGGACAGTTATGGCTACACCTTC. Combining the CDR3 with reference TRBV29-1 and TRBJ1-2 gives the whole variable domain SAVISQKPSRDICQRGTSLTIQCQVDSQVTMMFWYRQQPGQSLTLIATANQGSEATYESGFVIDKFPISRPNLTFSTLTVSNMSPEDSSIYLCSVSDSYGYTFGSGTRLTVV.

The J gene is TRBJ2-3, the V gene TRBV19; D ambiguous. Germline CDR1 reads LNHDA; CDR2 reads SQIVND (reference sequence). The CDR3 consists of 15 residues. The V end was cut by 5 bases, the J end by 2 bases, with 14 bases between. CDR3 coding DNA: TGTGCCAGTAGTTCGCGGAGTGAGGTCACAGATACGCAGTATTTT. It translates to CASSSRSEVTDTQYF.

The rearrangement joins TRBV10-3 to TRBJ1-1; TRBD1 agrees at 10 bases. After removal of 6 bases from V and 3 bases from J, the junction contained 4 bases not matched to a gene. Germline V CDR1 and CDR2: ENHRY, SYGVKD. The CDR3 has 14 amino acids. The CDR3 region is CAISRQGADTEAFF. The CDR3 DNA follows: TGTGCCATCAGCCGACAGGGGGCCGACACTGAAGCTTTCTTT.

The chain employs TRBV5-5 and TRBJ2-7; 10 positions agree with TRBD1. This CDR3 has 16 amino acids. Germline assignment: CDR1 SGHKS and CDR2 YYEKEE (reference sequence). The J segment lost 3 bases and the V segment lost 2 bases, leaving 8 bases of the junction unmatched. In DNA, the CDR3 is TGTGCCAGCAGCTTCCGCCGGGACAGGGGATTCTACGAGCAGTACTTC. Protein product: CASSFRRDRGFYEQYF.

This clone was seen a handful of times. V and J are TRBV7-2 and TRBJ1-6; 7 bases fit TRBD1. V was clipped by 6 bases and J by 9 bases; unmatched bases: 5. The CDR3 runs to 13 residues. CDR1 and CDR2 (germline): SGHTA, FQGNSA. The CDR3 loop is CASSPPGGSPLHF. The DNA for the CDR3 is TGTGCCAGCAGTCCACCAGGGGGTTCACCCCTCCACTTT.

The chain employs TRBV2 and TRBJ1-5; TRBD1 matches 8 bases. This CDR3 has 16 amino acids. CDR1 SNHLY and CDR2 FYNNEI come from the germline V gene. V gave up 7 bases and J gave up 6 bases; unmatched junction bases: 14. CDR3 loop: CASIPDRAVSGQPQHF. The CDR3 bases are TGTGCCAGCATACCGGACAGGGCGGTTAGTGGTCAGCCCCAGCATTTT.

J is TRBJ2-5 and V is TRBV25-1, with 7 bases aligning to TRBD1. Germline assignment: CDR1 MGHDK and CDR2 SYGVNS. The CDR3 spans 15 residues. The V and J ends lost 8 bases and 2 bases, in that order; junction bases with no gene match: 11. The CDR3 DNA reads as TGTGCCAGCCGTAACCCCCCGGGACAGCAAGAGACCCAGTACTTC. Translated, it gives CASRNPPGQQETQYF.